The clone carrying this TCR beta chain has more than one count but fewer than ten. Profiling relied on immunoSEQ multiplex PCR, and the TCRdb table lists in-frame clones only, not all of them. The sample lists a few hundred thousand clones, about 86% occurring once. This sample is part of a study of blood T cell repertoires in COVID-19. About the research overall: Samples representing acute and convalescent COVID-19 were sourced from the United States, Italy and Spain.

Enrolled during active infection, Seattle patients were then followed longitudinally. J gave up 4 bases and V 6 bases, and 1 base lay outside the gene matches. The CDR3 spans 12 residues. Germline loops: CDR1 LNHNV, CDR2 YYDKDF (reference sequence). The TCR originated in a woman aged 45-65 years with COVID-19, enrolled during active disease. Sequencing was performed on peripheral blood. The chain recombines TRBV15 with TRBJ2-5; TRBD2 matches 8 bases. The CDR3 nucleotides read TGTGCCACCAGGAGCGGGGGAGAGACCCAGTACTTC. Amino acids: CATRSGGETQYF.